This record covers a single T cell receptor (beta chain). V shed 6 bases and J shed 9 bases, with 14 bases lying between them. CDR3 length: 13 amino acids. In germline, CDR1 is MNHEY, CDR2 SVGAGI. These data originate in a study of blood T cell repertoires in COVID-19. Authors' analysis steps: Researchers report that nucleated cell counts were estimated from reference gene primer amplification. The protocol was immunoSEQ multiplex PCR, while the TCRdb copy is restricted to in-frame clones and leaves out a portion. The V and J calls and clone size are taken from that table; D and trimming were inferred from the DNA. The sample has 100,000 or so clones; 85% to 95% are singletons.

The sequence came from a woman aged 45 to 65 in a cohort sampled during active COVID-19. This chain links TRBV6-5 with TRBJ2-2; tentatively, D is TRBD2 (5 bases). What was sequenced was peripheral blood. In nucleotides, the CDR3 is TGTGCCAGCAGCACCAAGAGGGTCCGGGAGCTGTTTTTT. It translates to CASSTKRVRELFF.